Listed here are 13 T cell receptor beta chains from one sample, sequenced in a study of graft-versus-host responses after intestinal transplantation. Their antigens are not known. Clones were sequenced by immunoSEQ multiplex PCR, and TCRdb holds only the in-frame ones, with some missing. This sample has about 110,000 clones; just over 90% occur once, and the top ten carry roughly 0.5%. Source: unstimulated CD8+ T cells sorted from spleen or lymph node cells, taken before intestinal transplant. The source is a human donor who received an intestinal transplant.

The DNA of the CDR3 is TGTGCCAGCAGGTCCGAACTGCAAGAGACCCAGTACTTC. Amino acid sequence: CASRSELQETQYF. This chain links TRBV6-6 with TRBJ2-5; D is uncertain. Germline V lookup: CDR1 MNHNY, CDR2 SVGAGI (reference sequence). The V gene lost 6 bases and the J gene lost 2 bases, with 10 bases spanning the gap. The CDR3 length is 13 residues.

The CDR3 DNA sequence: TGCAGCGTTGAAGGTCCAAGGGGGGAGGGTACGCAGTATTTT. As protein: CSVEGPRGEGTQYF. V is TRBV29-1 and J is TRBJ2-3; tentatively, D is TRBD2 (7 bases). V was pared by 1 base and J by 8 bases, with 16 bases between. Germline CDR1 and CDR2: SQVTM and ANQGSEA. The CDR3 length is 14 residues.

Points on this clone: The sample has other DNA sequences that encode this CDR3 too. As DNA, the CDR3 is TGCGCCAGCAGCTTTACAGGGGGGAACACTGAAGCTTTCTTT. Protein: CASSFTGGNTEAFF. The V call is TRBV5-1, the J call TRBJ1-1; TRBD1 matches 8 bases. CDR3 size: 14 residues. Germline values: CDR1 SGHRS, CDR2 YFSETQ. Trimming took 2 bases from V and 1 from J; bases not matched to a gene: 1.

The rearrangement links TRBV27 to TRBJ2-3, with D possibly called TRBD1 or TRBD2 (5 bases each). CDR1 and CDR2 (germline): MNHEY, SMNVEV (reference sequence). Deletions cut 6 bases from V and 3 bases from J, with 19 bases between. The CDR3 loop spans 16 amino acids. The CDR3 coding sequence is TGTGCCAGCAGCTATTGGGACGCCCTGGGGACAGATACGCAGTATTTT. As protein: CASSYWDALGTDTQYF.

The V gene is TRBV6-4, the J gene TRBJ1-1; D call uncertain. This CDR3 spans 16 amino acids. From germline, CDR1 is MRHNA and CDR2 SNTAGT. Deletions cut 1 base from V and 5 bases from J, with 17 bases between. The CDR3 DNA sequence: TGTGCCAGCAGTGACTTGGATTACATTATGAGAACTGAAGCTTTCTTT. Residues: CASSDLDYIMRTEAFF.

This rearrangement joins TRBV5-1 to TRBJ1-1, with D uncertain. Trimming left V 2 bases short and J 1 base short, with 15 bases between. The CDR3 loop spans 16 amino acids. The germline V gene encodes CDR1 SGHRS and CDR2 YFSETQ. CDR3 amino acids: CASSLIINGPNTEAFF. The CDR3 coding sequence is TGCGCCAGCAGCTTAATCATCAACGGACCGAACACTGAAGCTTTCTTT.

The J gene is TRBJ2-5, the V gene TRBV19; TRBD2 agrees at 9 bases. CDR1 and CDR2 from the germline V gene are LNHDA and SQIVND (reference sequence). Germline trimming cut 5 bases from V and 5 bases from J; bases unmatched to any gene: 12. The CDR3 extends over 16 amino acids. The CDR3 DNA follows: TGTGCCAGTAGTCGAAGCGGGAGGCCAACGCGGGAGACCCAGTACTTC. Its protein product is CASSRSGRPTRETQYF.

The V call is TRBV4-1, the J call TRBJ2-3; D gene ambiguous. The ends were cut back, 3 bases at V and 2 bases at J, with 9 bases in the middle. The CDR3 extends over 14 amino acids. Per germline, CDR1 MGHRA and CDR2 YSYEKL. CDR3 amino acids: CASSQYRVTDTQYF. CDR3 nucleotide sequence: TGCGCCAGCAGCCAGTACCGAGTCACAGATACGCAGTATTTT.

The rearrangement joins TRBV29-1 to TRBJ2-6, with unresolved D. The CDR3 has 16 amino acids. Per the germline V gene, CDR1 is SQVTM and CDR2 is ANQGSEA. Between the trimmed V and J ends, which lost 0 bases and 0 bases, there was a span of 9 bases. As DNA, the CDR3 is TGCAGCGTTGAAGACCGGCACAGCTCTGGGGCCAACGTCCTGACTTTC. Its translation is CSVEDRHSSGANVLTF.

V is TRBV5-5 and J is TRBJ2-3; 7 bases are a match to TRBD2. The germline V gene encodes CDR1 SGHKS and CDR2 YYEKEE (reference sequence). The V and J ends lost 2 bases and 4 bases, in that order; junction bases with no gene match: 4. The CDR3 covers 14 residues. CDR3 sequence (DNA): TGTGCCAGCAGCTTCGGGGGAGGGGCAGATACGCAGTATTTT. It encodes CASSFGGGADTQYF.

The rearrangement joins TRBV12-5 to TRBJ2-1; 7 positions match TRBD2. The CDR3 covers 15 residues. The J segment lost 6 bases and the V segment lost 6 bases, leaving 11 bases of the junction unmatched. Per germline, CDR1 LGHNT and CDR2 FRNRAP. The CDR3 DNA follows: TGTGCTAGTGGACATGGACTGGGAGGGCGCAATGAGCAGTTCTTC. Translation gives CASGHGLGGRNEQFF.

This chain links TRBV13 with TRBJ1-3; unclear D gene. Per the germline V gene, CDR1 is PRHDT and CDR2 is FYEKMQ (reference sequence). The CDR3 extends over 16 amino acids. Deletions cut 5 bases from V and 0 bases from J, with 14 bases between. The CDR3 DNA follows: TGTGCCAGCAGCACGTGGGAGCTTTCCTCTGGAAACACCATATATTTT. This codes for CASSTWELSSGNTIYF.

The J gene is TRBJ1-2, the V gene TRBV19; tentative D call: TRBD1 (6 bases). V shed 4 bases and J shed 4 bases, with 16 bases lying between them. Germline V gene data show CDR1 as LNHDA and CDR2 as SQIVND (reference sequence). CDR3 size: 15 residues. The CDR3 coding sequence is TGTGCCAGTAGTACTTCCACAGGGACCTTCTATGGCTACACCTTC. Its translation is CASSTSTGTFYGYTF.